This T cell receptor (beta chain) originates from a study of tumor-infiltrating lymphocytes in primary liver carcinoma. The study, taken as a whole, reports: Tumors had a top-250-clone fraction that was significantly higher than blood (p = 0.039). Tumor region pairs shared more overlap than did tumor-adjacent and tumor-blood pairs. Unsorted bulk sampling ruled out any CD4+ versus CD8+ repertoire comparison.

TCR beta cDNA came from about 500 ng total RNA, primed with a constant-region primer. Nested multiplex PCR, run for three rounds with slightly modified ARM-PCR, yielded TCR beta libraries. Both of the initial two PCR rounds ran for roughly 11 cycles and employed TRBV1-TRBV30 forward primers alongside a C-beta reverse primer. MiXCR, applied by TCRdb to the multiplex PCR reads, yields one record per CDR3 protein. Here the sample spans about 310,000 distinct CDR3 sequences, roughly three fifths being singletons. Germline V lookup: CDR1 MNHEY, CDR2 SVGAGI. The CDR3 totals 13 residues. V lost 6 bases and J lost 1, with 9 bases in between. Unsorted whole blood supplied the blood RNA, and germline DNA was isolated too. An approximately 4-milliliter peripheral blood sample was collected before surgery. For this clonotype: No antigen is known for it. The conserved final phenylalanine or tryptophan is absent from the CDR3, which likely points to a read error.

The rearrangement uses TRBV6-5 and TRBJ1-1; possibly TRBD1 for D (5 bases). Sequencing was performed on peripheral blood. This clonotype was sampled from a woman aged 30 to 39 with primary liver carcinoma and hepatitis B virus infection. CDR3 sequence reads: CASSLGQNTEAFV. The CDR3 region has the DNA TGTGCCAGCAGCCTCGGACAGAACACTGAAGCTTTCGTT.